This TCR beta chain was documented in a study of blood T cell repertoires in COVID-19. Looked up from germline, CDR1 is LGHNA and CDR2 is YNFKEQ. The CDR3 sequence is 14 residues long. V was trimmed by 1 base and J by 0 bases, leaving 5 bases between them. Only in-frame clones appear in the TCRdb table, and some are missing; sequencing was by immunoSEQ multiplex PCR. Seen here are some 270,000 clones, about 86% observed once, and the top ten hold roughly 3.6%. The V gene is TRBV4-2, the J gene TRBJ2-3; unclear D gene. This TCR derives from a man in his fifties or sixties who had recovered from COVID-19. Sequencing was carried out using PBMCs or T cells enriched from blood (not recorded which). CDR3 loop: CASSQGASTDTQYF. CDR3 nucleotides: TGTGCCAGCAGCCAAGGGGCTAGCACAGATACGCAGTATTTT.